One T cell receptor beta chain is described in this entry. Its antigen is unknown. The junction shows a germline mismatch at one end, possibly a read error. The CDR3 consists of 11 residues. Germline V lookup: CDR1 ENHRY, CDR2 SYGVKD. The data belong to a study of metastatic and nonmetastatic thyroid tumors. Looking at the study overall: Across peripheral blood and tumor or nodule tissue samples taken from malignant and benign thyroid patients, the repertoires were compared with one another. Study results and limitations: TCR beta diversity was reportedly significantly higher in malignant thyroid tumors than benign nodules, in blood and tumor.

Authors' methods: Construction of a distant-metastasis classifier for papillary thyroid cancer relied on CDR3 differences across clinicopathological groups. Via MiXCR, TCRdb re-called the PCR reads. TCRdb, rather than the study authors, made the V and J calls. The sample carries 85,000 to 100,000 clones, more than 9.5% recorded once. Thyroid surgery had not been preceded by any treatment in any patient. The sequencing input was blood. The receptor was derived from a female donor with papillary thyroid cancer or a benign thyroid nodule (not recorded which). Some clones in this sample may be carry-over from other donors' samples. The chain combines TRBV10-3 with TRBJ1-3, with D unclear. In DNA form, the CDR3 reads TGTGGCATCAGTGAGCAGAACACCATATATTTT. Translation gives CGISEQNTIYF.